This TCR beta chain was identified during a study of cytomegalovirus exposure and HLA in healthy donors. Study-wide results and caveats: Prediction of most subjects' HLA-A and HLA-B alleles by TCR beta sequences was reportedly accurate. In vitro data verified three CMV-associated chains as specific for CMV antigens. Per a prior analysis, the majority of TCR beta V segments were productive roughly 90% or roughly 30% of the time. Per a later analysis, HLA-associated TCR beta chains showed more clonal expansion than other, equally common TCR beta chains.

The CDR3 is made up of 14 amino acids. Trimming cost V 4 bases and J 12 bases, with 19 bases left between them. CDR1 is PRHDT and CDR2 is FYEKMQ in the germline V gene (reference sequence). As for this clone: The antigen is unknown.

The PCR used 60 Vbeta and 13 Jbeta primers. Sequencing used immunoSEQ multiplex PCR; TCRdb keeps in-frame clones, though not all of them. The sample comprises roughly 180,000 clones, less than 90% of which are singletons, and about 0.24% rests with the top ten. The TCR sequence derives from a boy between 10 and 17 years old in good health and CMV-seronegative. The genes are TRBV13 and TRBJ2-1; D is possibly TRBD2 (5 bases). The sequencing sample was made of PBMCs. The CDR3 DNA reads TGTGCCAGCAGCTCTCCAACGAGCGGAATTGGGCAGTTCTTC. Its translation: CASSSPTSGIGQFF.